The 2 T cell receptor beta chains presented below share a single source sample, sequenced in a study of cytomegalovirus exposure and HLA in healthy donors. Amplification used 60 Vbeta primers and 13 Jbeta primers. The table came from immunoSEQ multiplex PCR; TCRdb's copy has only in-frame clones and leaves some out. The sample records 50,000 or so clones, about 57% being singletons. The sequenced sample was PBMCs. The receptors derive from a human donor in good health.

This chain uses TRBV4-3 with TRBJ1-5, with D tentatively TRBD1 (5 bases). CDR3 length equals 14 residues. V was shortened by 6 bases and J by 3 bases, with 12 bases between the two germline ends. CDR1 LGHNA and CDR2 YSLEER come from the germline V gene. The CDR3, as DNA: TGCGCCAGCAGAAGGGGCAGTCACAATCAGCCCCAGCATTTT. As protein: CASRRGSHNQPQHF.

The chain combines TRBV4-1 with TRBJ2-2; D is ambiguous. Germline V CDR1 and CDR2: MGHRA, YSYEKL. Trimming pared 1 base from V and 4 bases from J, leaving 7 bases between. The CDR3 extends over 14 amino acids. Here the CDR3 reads CASSQARRTGELFF. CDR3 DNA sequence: TGCGCCAGCAGCCAAGCTAGGCGCACCGGGGAGCTGTTTTTT.